The TCR beta chain under discussion was sequenced for a study of blood T cell repertoires in COVID-19. CDR1 is SGDLS and CDR2 is YYNGEE in the germline V gene. Trimming removed 0 bases from V and 5 bases from J, with 11 bases in between. This CDR3 is 14 amino acids long. Only in-frame clones appear in the TCRdb table, and some are missing; sequencing was by immunoSEQ multiplex PCR. The repertoire consists of some 190,000 clones, with roughly four fifths occurring once and the leading ten covering 5% to 6.5%. The chain links TRBV9 to TRBJ1-1; weak D call: TRBD1 (5 bases). The sequencing input was peripheral blood. The sequence came from a woman between 65 and 79 years old with active or convalescent COVID-19. CDR3 region: CASSVGQGTTEAFF. DNA for the CDR3: TGTGCCAGCAGCGTAGGGCAGGGAACGACTGAAGCTTTCTTT.